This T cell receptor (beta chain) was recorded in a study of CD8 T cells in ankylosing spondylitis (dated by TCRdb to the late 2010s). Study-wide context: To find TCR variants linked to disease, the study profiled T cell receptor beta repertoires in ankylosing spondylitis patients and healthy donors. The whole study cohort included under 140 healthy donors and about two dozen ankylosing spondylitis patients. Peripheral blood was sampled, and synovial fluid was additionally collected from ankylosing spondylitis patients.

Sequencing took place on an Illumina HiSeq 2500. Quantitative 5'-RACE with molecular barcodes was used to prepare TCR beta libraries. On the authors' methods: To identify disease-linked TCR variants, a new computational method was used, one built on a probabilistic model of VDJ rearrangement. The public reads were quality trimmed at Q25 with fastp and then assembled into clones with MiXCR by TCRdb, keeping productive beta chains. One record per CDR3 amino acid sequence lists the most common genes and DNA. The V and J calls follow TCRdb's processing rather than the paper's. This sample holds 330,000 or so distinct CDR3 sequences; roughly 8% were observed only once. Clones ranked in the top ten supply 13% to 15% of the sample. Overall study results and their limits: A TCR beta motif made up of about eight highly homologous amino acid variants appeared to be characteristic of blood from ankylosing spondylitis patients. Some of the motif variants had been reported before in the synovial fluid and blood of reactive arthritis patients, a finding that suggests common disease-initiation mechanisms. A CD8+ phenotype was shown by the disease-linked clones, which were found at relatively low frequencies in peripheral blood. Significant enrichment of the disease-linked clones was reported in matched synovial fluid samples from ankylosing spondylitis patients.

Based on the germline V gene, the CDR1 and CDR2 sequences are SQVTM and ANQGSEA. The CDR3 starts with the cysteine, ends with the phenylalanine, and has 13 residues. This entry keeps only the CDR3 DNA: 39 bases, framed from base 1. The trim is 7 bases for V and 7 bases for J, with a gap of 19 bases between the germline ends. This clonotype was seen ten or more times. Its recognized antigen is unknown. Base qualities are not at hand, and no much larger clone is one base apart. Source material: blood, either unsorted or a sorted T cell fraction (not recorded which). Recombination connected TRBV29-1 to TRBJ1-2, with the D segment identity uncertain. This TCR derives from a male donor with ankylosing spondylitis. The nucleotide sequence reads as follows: TGCAGCGGGGCCTCATGGGGAGATCTTGGCTACACCTTC. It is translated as CSGASWGDLGYTF.